A few counts support the clone carrying this T cell receptor (beta chain). Antigen specificity is unknown. This sample is part of a study of beta chain features in type 1 diabetes. Notes on the study in general: Type 1 diabetes patients showed a moderate but significant shortening of TCRB CDR3s in all four CD4+ subsets.

cDNA synthesis used the whole RNA isolate, giving expressed TCRB sequences. Measured with immunoSEQ multiplex PCR; TCRdb has only the in-frame clones, and not every one. The top ten clones hold less than 0.5% of a sample with 150,000 to 190,000 clones, about a tenth of them seen once. The TCR sequence derives from a man younger than 40 with type 1 diabetes. Source material: central memory CD4+ T cells from blood.

The DNA for the CDR3 is TGCAGTGCTAGAGACAGGGCCGAGCAGTATTTT. As protein: CSARDRAEQYF. This chain links TRBV20-1 with TRBJ2-3; D may be TRBD1 (5 bases). V was trimmed by 0 bases and J by 11 bases, leaving 9 bases between them. CDR3 size: 11 residues. The V gene's germline CDR1 is DFQATT and CDR2 SNEGSKA (reference sequence).